A single sample is the source of the 22 T cell receptor beta chains below, sequenced in a study of shared T cell receptors in the human thymus. TCRdb keeps only in-frame clones here, not all; method: immunoSEQ multiplex PCR. The data contain a few hundred thousand clones, over 90% of them singletons. Sequencing was carried out using thymocytes. The receptors were sampled from a human donor.

The chain has TRBV28 and TRBJ1-3, with D possibly matching TRBD1 (6 bases). CDR1 is MDHEN, CDR2 SYDVKM, per germline. Trimming stripped 2 bases from V and 2 bases from J, with 13 bases between. The CDR3 is 16 amino acids. CDR3 coding DNA: TGTGCCAGCAGTTTAGTAGGGGGGCTGGCTGGAAACACCATATATTTT. This codes for CASSLVGGLAGNTIYF.

In its sample, this clone was seen once. This rearrangement joins TRBV15 to TRBJ1-4; 9 nucleotides match TRBD1. The junction had 16 bases not matched to a gene; V was cut back by 4 bases and J by 10 bases. This CDR3 has 17 residues. Germline loops: CDR1 LNHNV, CDR2 YYDKDF (reference sequence). The CDR3 loop reads CATSTERWTGVRGKLFF. Here the CDR3 DNA reads TGTGCCACCAGCACCGAAAGGTGGACAGGGGTGCGGGGAAAACTGTTTTTT.

The V and J genes are TRBV5-1 and TRBJ2-7; D is unresolved. The V gene's germline CDR1 is SGHRS and CDR2 YFSETQ. V lost 9 bases, J lost 3 bases, and 19 bases lay in between. There are 14 residues in the CDR3. CDR3 protein: CATNIKGQYYEQYF. The DNA for the CDR3 is TGCGCCACCAATATCAAGGGCCAGTACTACGAGCAGTACTTC.

The rearrangement uses TRBV27 and TRBJ2-4, with D uncertain. There are 14 residues in the CDR3. Per the germline V gene, CDR1 is MNHEY and CDR2 is SMNVEV (reference sequence). V shed 2 bases and J shed 0 bases, with 5 bases lying between them. CDR3 coding DNA: TGTGCCAGCAGTTTAACGGGAGCCAAAAACATTCAGTACTTC. It yields the protein CASSLTGAKNIQYF.

V and J are TRBV9 and TRBJ1-1; 9 nucleotides agree with TRBD1. The CDR3 runs to 16 residues. Trimming cost V 4 bases and J 1 base; bases outside gene matches: 8. Germline assignment: CDR1 SGDLS and CDR2 YYNGEE. For the CDR3, the DNA is TGTGCCAGCAGCCTACGAGGGACAGGGCGGAACACTGAAGCTTTCTTT. This encodes CASSLRGTGRNTEAFF.

J is TRBJ1-3 and V is TRBV7-2; no clear D. CDR3 length equals 11 residues. V was cut by 1 base and J by 8 bases, with 3 bases left in between. The germline V gene has CDR1 SGHTA and CDR2 FQGNSA. CDR3 protein: CASSLGDTIYF. CDR3 coding DNA: TGTGCCAGCAGCTTAGGGGACACCATATATTTT.

The chain combines TRBV20-1 with TRBJ1-2, with no clear D. There are 11 residues in the CDR3. V dropped 3 bases and J dropped 4 bases, with 6 bases sitting between them. Germline V gene data show CDR1 as DFQATT and CDR2 as SNEGSKA (reference sequence). CDR3 sequence reads: CSASIPYGYTF. The DNA for the CDR3 is TGCAGTGCTAGTATTCCCTATGGCTACACCTTC.

The chain has TRBV6-5 and TRBJ2-2; unclear D gene. The CDR3 runs 15 residues. The germline gives CDR1 MNHEY, CDR2 SVGAGI. Trimming removed 0 bases at V and 5 bases at J, with 10 bases between. Written as DNA, the CDR3 is TGTGCCAGCAGTTACTCACACCACAAGACCGGGGAGCTGTTTTTT. Residues: CASSYSHHKTGELFF.

This sequence joins TRBV30 and TRBJ1-1; D possibly corresponds to TRBD1 (6 bases). Germline V gene data show CDR1 as GTSNPN and CDR2 as SVGIG (reference sequence). Trimming stripped 0 bases from V and 1 base from J, with 15 bases between. This CDR3 contains 16 residues. The CDR3 loop is CAWSVSTGKRNTEAFF. The CDR3 DNA follows: TGTGCCTGGAGTGTTTCTACAGGGAAGAGGAACACTGAAGCTTTCTTT.

The rearrangement joins TRBV2 to TRBJ2-7; 9 bases are shared with TRBD1. The V segment lost 0 bases and the J segment 0 bases; nucleotides outside the gene matches: 15. The CDR3 covers 20 residues. Germline V CDR1 and CDR2: SNHLY, FYNNEI. In DNA, the CDR3 is TGTGCCAGCAGTGAAGCGGGACGGGACAGGGATCATAATAACTCCTACGAGCAGTACTTC. It translates to CASSEAGRDRDHNNSYEQYF.

The J gene is TRBJ2-7, the V gene TRBV27; D gene ambiguous. Trimming removed 6 bases at V and 2 bases at J, with 8 bases between. This CDR3 region has 12 residues. Per germline, CDR1 MNHEY and CDR2 SMNVEV (reference sequence). This CDR3 reads CASSLSPYEQYF. The CDR3, as DNA: TGTGCCAGCAGCCTGAGTCCCTACGAGCAGTACTTC.

This chain uses TRBV7-2 with TRBJ1-2; possibly TRBD1 for D (5 bases). Germline values: CDR1 SGHTA, CDR2 FQGNSA. V lost 7 bases and J lost 4, with 13 bases in between. This CDR3 region has 13 residues. CDR3 in amino acids: CASKSRASYGYTF. CDR3 nucleotide sequence: TGTGCCAGCAAGTCCAGGGCATCCTATGGCTACACCTTC.

The chain couples TRBV7-8 to TRBJ2-7, with TRBD2 matching over 11 bases. Trimming at V came to 6 bases and at J to 2 bases, leaving 12 bases not matched to a gene. The CDR3 length is 17 residues. Germline V lookup: CDR1 SGHVS, CDR2 FQNEAQ. The CDR3 loop reads CASSFSLLAGGPYEQYF. Written as DNA, the CDR3 is TGTGCCAGCAGTTTTTCTCTGCTAGCGGGAGGTCCCTACGAGCAGTACTTC. The full variable domain, completed using reference TRBV7-8 and TRBJ2-7, is GAGVSQSPRYKVAKRGQDVALRCDPISGHVSLFWYQQALGQGPEFLTYFQNEAQLDKSGLPSDRFFAERPEGSVSTLKIQRTQQEDSAVYLCASSFSLLAGGPYEQYFGPGTRLTVT.

The chain has TRBV28 and TRBJ1-2, with 7 bases aligning to TRBD1. Trimming took 10 bases from V and 6 from J; bases not matched to a gene: 14. CDR3 length: 14 amino acids. Germline V gives CDR1 MDHEN, CDR2 SYDVKM. The CDR3 DNA sequence: TGTGCCACCCAAGACGCCGGGACAGATAATGGCTACACCTTC. Residues: CATQDAGTDNGYTF.

This clone was seen just once. J is TRBJ2-1 and V is TRBV15, with D unresolved. CDR1 and CDR2 (germline): LNHNV, YYDKDF (reference sequence). V shed 1 base and J shed 4 bases, with 20 bases lying between them. The CDR3 contains 18 residues. The CDR3 region is CATSRGPSWTFSYNEQFF. DNA of the CDR3: TGTGCCACCAGCAGAGGGCCGAGCTGGACCTTCTCTTACAATGAGCAGTTCTTC.

The genes are TRBV5-1 and TRBJ2-3, with 8 bases lining up with TRBD1. V was pared by 2 bases and J by 3 bases, with 2 bases of the junction left unmatched. Germline CDR1 is SGHRS and CDR2 is YFSETQ. This CDR3 comprises 14 residues. The CDR3 here is CASSFTGGTDTQYF. CDR3 in DNA: TGCGCCAGCAGCTTCACAGGGGGGACAGATACGCAGTATTTT.

The gene calls are TRBV9 and TRBJ2-1; 11 nucleotides align to TRBD2. This CDR3 is built from 16 residues. Per the germline V gene, CDR1 is SGDLS and CDR2 is YYNGEE. J gave up 12 bases and V 4 bases, and 15 bases lay outside the gene matches. CDR3 DNA: TGTGCCAGCAGCCCCCCACCCGCTAGCGGGAGGAGGAGGCAGTTCTTC. It encodes CASSPPPASGRRRQFF.

The chain is built from TRBV19 and TRBJ2-1; 7 nucleotides line up with TRBD1. The CDR3 runs to 14 residues. Trimming removed 3 bases from V and 5 bases from J; junction bases left unmatched: 4. Germline V gene data show CDR1 as LNHDA and CDR2 as SQIVND (reference sequence). CDR3 sequence reads: CASSIPRGNNEQFF. The CDR3 DNA reads as TGTGCCAGTAGTATCCCCAGGGGGAACAATGAGCAGTTCTTC.

The CDR3 DNA sequence: TGTGCCAGCAGCCTTTTTCCCCAACGTGGGCTAGCGGGACCCGCCTCCTACGAGCAGTACTTC. It yields the protein CASSLFPQRGLAGPASYEQYF. The rearrangement links TRBV14 to TRBJ2-7, with 9 bases lining up with TRBD2. The germline gives CDR1 SGHDN, CDR2 FVKESK. This CDR3 is 21 amino acids long. Trimming at V came to 4 bases and at J to 0 bases, leaving 22 bases not matched to a gene.

This chain links TRBV28 with TRBJ1-1, with D unclear. Germline-derived CDR1 and CDR2 are MDHEN and SYDVKM. Trimming shortened V by 8 bases and J by 1 base, and 8 bases separated the two germline ends. This CDR3 is built from 12 residues. The CDR3 loop reads CASQTRNTEAFF. The CDR3, as DNA: TGTGCCAGCCAGACTCGGAACACTGAAGCTTTCTTT. Filled out from reference TRBV28 and TRBJ1-1, the complete variable domain reads DVKVTQSSRYLVKRTGEKVFLECVQDMDHENMFWYRQDPGLGLRLIYFSYDVKMKEKGDIPEGYSVSREKKERFSLILESASTNQTSMYLCASQTRNTEAFFGQGTRLTVV.

This clone was counted once. This chain uses TRBV2 with TRBJ2-3; 14 nucleotides match TRBD2. V was clipped by 1 base and J by 6 bases; unmatched bases: 3. The CDR3 consists of 16 residues. Germline CDR1 is SNHLY and CDR2 is FYNNEI. CDR3 protein: CASSEGLAGGGDTQYF. Here the CDR3 DNA reads TGTGCCAGCAGTGAAGGACTAGCGGGAGGGGGTGATACGCAGTATTTT.

J is TRBJ2-7 and V is TRBV11-2; D possibly matches TRBD1 or TRBD2 (5 bases each). The CDR3 consists of 16 residues. Germline V gives CDR1 SGHAT, CDR2 FQNNGV. V shed 0 bases and J shed 4 bases, with 16 bases lying between them. CDR3 region: CASSLEGTRGRYEQYF. DNA of the CDR3: TGTGCCAGCAGCTTAGAAGGGACCCGAGGCCGGTACGAGCAGTACTTC. Using reference TRBV11-2 and TRBJ2-7 for the parts outside the CDR3, the full variable domain is EAGVAQSPRYKIIEKRQSVAFWCNPISGHATLYWYQQILGQGPKLLIQFQNNGVVDDSQLPKDRFSAERLKGVDSTLKIQPAKLEDSAVYLCASSLEGTRGRYEQYFGPGTRLTVT.